These T cell receptor beta chains were read from a single sample in a study of STAT5B mutations in CD4+ large granular lymphocyte leukemia. TCRdb keeps only in-frame clones here, not all; method: immunoSEQ multiplex PCR. The sample records around 9,000 clones, around 83% being singletons. Sequenced material: PBMCs. The receptor source for this set is a man aged 55 to 70 with CD4+ T-cell large granular lymphocyte leukemia. Both conserved end residues are part of each CDR3. The order of the fields is CDR3 DNA, CDR3 protein, D gene, J gene, clone size, V gene. The D gene is left open where the match is weak. A row's size may be missing; if present it is once, few, many or a size class.

CDR3nt: TGTGCCAGCAGCGCCCAGGGGGCGCATTCCGCCGGGGAGCTGTTTTTT
CDR3aa: CASSAQGAHSAGELFF
d_gene: TRBD1
j_gene: TRBJ2-2
abundance: -
v_gene: TRBV9

CDR3nt: TGCGCCAGCAGCTTACCGACAGGGAAAGGCTACGAGCAGTACTTC
CDR3aa: CASSLPTGKGYEQYF
d_gene: TRBD1
j_gene: TRBJ2-7
abundance: once
v_gene: TRBV5-1

CDR3nt: TGCGCCAGCAGCTTGGAACCGGGACACTTTTACGAGCAGTACTTC
CDR3aa: CASSLEPGHFYEQYF
d_gene: -
j_gene: TRBJ2-7
abundance: -
v_gene: TRBV5-1

CDR3nt: TGTGCCAGCAGCTTAGGGGGGGGCAGGGGGCCTCAGCCCCAGCATTTT
CDR3aa: CASSLGGGRGPQPQHF
d_gene: TRBD1
j_gene: TRBJ1-5
abundance: -
v_gene: TRBV11-2

CDR3nt: TGTGCCAGTAAATCTGTTTTCAGGGTCGATAATGATGGCTACACCTTC
CDR3aa: CASKSVFRVDNDGYTF
d_gene: -
j_gene: TRBJ1-2
abundance: -
v_gene: TRBV19

CDR3nt: TGTGCCAGCAGCTTGTTGGATACGCAGTATTTT
CDR3aa: CASSLLDTQYF
d_gene: -
j_gene: TRBJ2-3
abundance: -
v_gene: TRBV11-1

CDR3nt: TGTGCCAGCAGCCCATACCCCGGGACAGTGAACACTGAAGCTTTCTTT
CDR3aa: CASSPYPGTVNTEAFF
d_gene: TRBD1
j_gene: TRBJ1-1
abundance: -
v_gene: TRBV5-4

CDR3nt: TGCGCCAGCAGCCAAGATCTACCCAGGGGCAGTTCGGCCCTCCACTTT
CDR3aa: CASSQDLPRGSSALHF
d_gene: -
j_gene: TRBJ1-6
abundance: -
v_gene: TRBV4-3

CDR3nt: TGTGCCAGCAAGGTGGGGGGCTCTGGGGCCAACGTCCTGACTTTC
CDR3aa: CASKVGGSGANVLTF
d_gene: -
j_gene: TRBJ2-6
abundance: -
v_gene: TRBV2

CDR3nt: TGTGCCAGCAGCTCACTAGCGGGACATCTCTACGAGCAGTACTTC
CDR3aa: CASSSLAGHLYEQYF
d_gene: TRBD2
j_gene: TRBJ2-7
abundance: -
v_gene: TRBV7-2

CDR3nt: TGTGCCAGCAGCGTAGGACAGGTAGGAGAAAAACTGTTTTTT
CDR3aa: CASSVGQVGEKLFF
d_gene: -
j_gene: TRBJ1-4
abundance: -
v_gene: TRBV9

CDR3nt: TGCGCCAGCAGCTTGGAGGCCTCCTACGAGCAGTACTTC
CDR3aa: CASSLEASYEQYF
d_gene: -
j_gene: TRBJ2-7
abundance: -
v_gene: TRBV5-1

CDR3nt: TGTGCCAGCAGCTTAATTCCATGGACAGGGCAGCAGTACTTC
CDR3aa: CASSLIPWTGQQYF
d_gene: TRBD1
j_gene: TRBJ2-7
abundance: -
v_gene: TRBV7-3

CDR3nt: TGTGCCAGCACTAGGACTAGCGGGACCTACGAGCAGTACTTC
CDR3aa: CASTRTSGTYEQYF
d_gene: TRBD2
j_gene: TRBJ2-7
abundance: -
v_gene: TRBV6-5

CDR3nt: TGCGCCAGCAGCCAAGATCCGGCAGGGGACAGGACAGATACGCAGTATTTT
CDR3aa: CASSQDPAGDRTDTQYF
d_gene: TRBD1
j_gene: TRBJ2-3
abundance: -
v_gene: TRBV4-3

CDR3nt: TGTGCCACCAGCTTCGTTCGGGGGTCCTACGAGCAGTACTTC
CDR3aa: CATSFVRGSYEQYF
d_gene: -
j_gene: TRBJ2-7
abundance: -
v_gene: TRBV15

CDR3nt: TGCAGCGTCAACCTAGCAGGGCAAGAGACCCAGTACTTC
CDR3aa: CSVNLAGQETQYF
d_gene: -
j_gene: TRBJ2-5
abundance: -
v_gene: TRBV29-1

CDR3nt: TGTGCCAGCAGCTTAGTGGGGGGGGGCACTGAAGCTTTCTTT
CDR3aa: CASSLVGGGTEAFF
d_gene: -
j_gene: TRBJ1-1
abundance: -
v_gene: TRBV11-2

CDR3nt: TGCGCCAGCAGGGGACAGACCACTAACTATGGCTACACCTTC
CDR3aa: CASRGQTTNYGYTF
d_gene: TRBD1
j_gene: TRBJ1-2
abundance: -
v_gene: TRBV5-1

CDR3nt: TGTGCCAGCAGCCCTCCACAGGGGGTCTCCTACGAGCAGTACTTC
CDR3aa: CASSPPQGVSYEQYF
d_gene: TRBD1
j_gene: TRBJ2-7
abundance: -
v_gene: TRBV7-2

CDR3nt: TGTGCCTGGAGTGTACGGTCCGGTCGGGAGACCCAGTACTTC
CDR3aa: CAWSVRSGRETQYF
d_gene: -
j_gene: TRBJ2-5
abundance: -
v_gene: TRBV30

CDR3nt: TGTGCCAGCAGCTTAGGGGCTAGCGGGAGTTACGAGCAGTACTTC
CDR3aa: CASSLGASGSYEQYF
d_gene: TRBD2
j_gene: TRBJ2-7
abundance: -
v_gene: TRBV11-2

CDR3nt: TGTGCCAGCAGCTTAAGGGGGAGGGGTAACACCGGGGAGCTGTTTTTT
CDR3aa: CASSLRGRGNTGELFF
d_gene: -
j_gene: TRBJ2-2
abundance: -
v_gene: TRBV5-4

CDR3nt: TGTGCCAGCAGTGTACTCTCGACAGGCGGCTATGGCTACACCTTC
CDR3aa: CASSVLSTGGYGYTF
d_gene: -
j_gene: TRBJ1-2
abundance: -
v_gene: TRBV27

CDR3nt: TGTGCCAGCTCACCAAGGAGACAGGGAGAGGAGAGCAATCAGCCCCAGCATTTT
CDR3aa: CASSPRRQGEESNQPQHF
d_gene: TRBD1
j_gene: TRBJ1-5
abundance: -
v_gene: TRBV18

CDR3nt: TGTGCCAGCAGCTTAGAGGCGGCTAGCGGGAGCCATGAGCAGTTCTTC
CDR3aa: CASSLEAASGSHEQFF
d_gene: TRBD2
j_gene: TRBJ2-1
abundance: -
v_gene: TRBV7-8

CDR3nt: TGTGCCAGCAGCCTAAAACGGGGGCTGGGAAAAGAGACCCAGTACTTC
CDR3aa: CASSLKRGLGKETQYF
d_gene: -
j_gene: TRBJ2-5
abundance: -
v_gene: TRBV14

CDR3nt: TGTGCCAGCAGCAGGGAAGGGACAGGGGGCGTAGATGGCTACACCTTC
CDR3aa: CASSREGTGGVDGYTF
d_gene: -
j_gene: TRBJ1-2
abundance: once
v_gene: TRBV21-1

CDR3nt: TGTGCCAGCAGCCCGTTGGGTGGCAATCAGCCCCAGCATTTT
CDR3aa: CASSPLGGNQPQHF
d_gene: -
j_gene: TRBJ1-5
abundance: -
v_gene: TRBV27

CDR3nt: TGTGCCAGCAGCTTGGGTCGGGGGGCGAAAGATACGCAGTATTTT
CDR3aa: CASSLGRGAKDTQYF
d_gene: -
j_gene: TRBJ2-3
abundance: -
v_gene: TRBV27

CDR3nt: TGTGCCAGCAGCAGATCCTACGAGCAGTACTTC
CDR3aa: CASSRSYEQYF
d_gene: -
j_gene: TRBJ2-7
abundance: -
v_gene: TRBV25-1

CDR3nt: TGTGCCAGTAGCTACCGCCCTCCGGGGCCAGATACGCAGTATTTT
CDR3aa: CASSYRPPGPDTQYF
d_gene: -
j_gene: TRBJ2-3
abundance: -
v_gene: TRBV19

CDR3nt: TGTGCCAGCAGCCAAGGCAGCGAGATTAGCACAGATACGCAGTATTTT
CDR3aa: CASSQGSEISTDTQYF
d_gene: -
j_gene: TRBJ2-3
abundance: -
v_gene: TRBV4-2

CDR3nt: TGTGCCAGCAGCCCCCGTACTAGCGGGAGGGCCGATGAGCAGTTCTTC
CDR3aa: CASSPRTSGRADEQFF
d_gene: TRBD2
j_gene: TRBJ2-1
abundance: -
v_gene: TRBV9

CDR3nt: TGTGCCAGCATGTTTAGCCCGGGACGGAAGTACAATGAGCAGTTCTTC
CDR3aa: CASMFSPGRKYNEQFF
d_gene: -
j_gene: TRBJ2-1
abundance: -
v_gene: TRBV27